These T cell receptor beta chains were read from a single sample in a study of a mutant IDH1 vaccine in newly diagnosed glioma. Sequencing was performed with immunoSEQ multiplex PCR; in TCRdb, only in-frame clones are kept and a portion is missing. The repertoire holds under 45,000 clones, with 81% as singletons. For these receptors, no antigen is known. Specimen: PBMCs, collected from a glioma patient whose treatment included an IDH1 peptide vaccine. These receptors all stem from a middle-aged man with glioma. The CDR3 runs from the conserved cysteine through the conserved F or W. A D gene is named only where the DNA matches it firmly. Only part of the rows carry a size: once, few, many, or a class if the clone is expanded.

j_gene: TRBJ2-6; v_gene: TRBV4-1; d_gene: -; abundance: -; CDR3nt: TGCGCCAGCAGCCAGGGGGGAGGGGCCAACGTCCTGACTTTC; CDR3aa: CASSQGGGANVLTF
j_gene: TRBJ2-3; v_gene: TRBV7-6; d_gene: -; abundance: -; CDR3nt: TGTGCCAGCTCCCTAGGGGGGATCACAGATACGCAGTATTTT; CDR3aa: CASSLGGITDTQYF
j_gene: TRBJ1-2; v_gene: TRBV10-3; d_gene: -; abundance: -; CDR3nt: TGTGCCATCAGTGAGTCGCGGGATGGCTACACCTTC; CDR3aa: CAISESRDGYTF
j_gene: TRBJ2-5; v_gene: TRBV15; d_gene: -; abundance: -; CDR3nt: TGTGCCACCAGCAGAGGTGGCAACCAAGAGACCCAGTACTTC; CDR3aa: CATSRGGNQETQYF
j_gene: TRBJ2-6; v_gene: TRBV18; d_gene: -; abundance: -; CDR3nt: TGTGCCAGCTTGAGTGTTGAAGGAGAGAGTGGGGCCAACGTCCTGACTTTC; CDR3aa: CASLSVEGESGANVLTF
j_gene: TRBJ1-5; v_gene: TRBV10-3; d_gene: -; abundance: -; CDR3nt: TGTGCCATCAATTCAGCGGGGCCAGGTCAGCCCCAGCATTTT; CDR3aa: CAINSAGPGQPQHF
j_gene: TRBJ2-7; v_gene: TRBV5-1; d_gene: TRBD2; abundance: -; CDR3nt: TGCGCCAGCAGCTTGGGCGGGGGAGACTACGAGCAGTACTTC; CDR3aa: CASSLGGGDYEQYF
j_gene: TRBJ2-7; v_gene: TRBV7-8; d_gene: -; abundance: -; CDR3nt: TGTGCCAGCAGCTTAGGTCGGGGGGCGGGTTACGAGCAGTACTTC; CDR3aa: CASSLGRGAGYEQYF
j_gene: TRBJ2-3; v_gene: TRBV6-5; d_gene: -; abundance: -; CDR3nt: TGTGCCACAGAGGGTAGCACAGATACGCAGTATTTT; CDR3aa: CATEGSTDTQYF
j_gene: TRBJ2-2; v_gene: TRBV15; d_gene: -; abundance: -; CDR3nt: TGTGCCACCGCCCCGTTTGGGGGTAACACCGGGGAGCTGTTTTTT; CDR3aa: CATAPFGGNTGELFF
j_gene: TRBJ2-7; v_gene: TRBV11-2; d_gene: -; abundance: -; CDR3nt: TGTGCCAGCAGCTTAGGAGACGGGGGGCACTACGAGCAGTACTTC; CDR3aa: CASSLGDGGHYEQYF
j_gene: TRBJ1-5; v_gene: TRBV18; d_gene: -; abundance: once; CDR3nt: TGTGCCAGCACCGCGGAGGGCAATCAGCCCCAGCATTTT; CDR3aa: CASTAEGNQPQHF
j_gene: TRBJ1-3; v_gene: TRBV7-9; d_gene: TRBD1; abundance: -; CDR3nt: TGTGCCAGCAGCCTCCCATTGACAGGGCCGACCTCTGGAAACACCATATATTTT; CDR3aa: CASSLPLTGPTSGNTIYF
j_gene: TRBJ2-1; v_gene: TRBV19; d_gene: TRBD1; abundance: few; CDR3nt: TGTGCCAGTAGTACCCCAGGGGGTAGTGAGCAGTTCTTC; CDR3aa: CASSTPGGSEQFF
j_gene: TRBJ1-1; v_gene: TRBV7-9; d_gene: TRBD1; abundance: -; CDR3nt: TGTGCCAGCAGCTCCGGGACAGGGGGACCCACTGAAGCTTTCTTT; CDR3aa: CASSSGTGGPTEAFF
j_gene: TRBJ2-7; v_gene: TRBV6-6; d_gene: TRBD1; abundance: -; CDR3nt: TGTGCCAGCAGCACGACAGGGTTTGAATCCTACGAGCAGTACTTC; CDR3aa: CASSTTGFESYEQYF
j_gene: TRBJ2-7; v_gene: TRBV7-2; d_gene: -; abundance: -; CDR3nt: TGTGCCAGCAGCTTAACGGACGAGCAGTACTTC; CDR3aa: CASSLTDEQYF
j_gene: TRBJ1-2; v_gene: TRBV10-3; d_gene: -; abundance: -; CDR3nt: TGTGCCATCAGTGAAGTCTCAGGTGATAACTATGGCTACACCTTC; CDR3aa: CAISEVSGDNYGYTF
j_gene: TRBJ1-1; v_gene: TRBV10-3; d_gene: TRBD1; abundance: -; CDR3nt: TGTGCCATCAGTGGACAGGGCCTGAACACTGAAGCTTTCTTT; CDR3aa: CAISGQGLNTEAFF
j_gene: TRBJ2-2; v_gene: TRBV7-2; d_gene: TRBD1; abundance: -; CDR3nt: TGTGCCAGCAGCTACTCCGGGACAGTACCCGGGGAGCTGTTTTTT; CDR3aa: CASSYSGTVPGELFF
j_gene: TRBJ1-5; v_gene: TRBV19; d_gene: TRBD1; abundance: -; CDR3nt: TGTGCCAGTACTCCTGGGACAGGGGGAAGCAATCAGCCCCAGCATTTT; CDR3aa: CASTPGTGGSNQPQHF
j_gene: TRBJ2-7; v_gene: TRBV7-2; d_gene: TRBD1; abundance: -; CDR3nt: TGTGCCAGCAGCCCAGAAGGGACAGCCGCCGGGCAGTACTTC; CDR3aa: CASSPEGTAAGQYF
j_gene: TRBJ2-1; v_gene: TRBV5-8; d_gene: TRBD2; abundance: -; CDR3nt: TGTGCCAGCAGCTTTTTCAGCGGGAAGTCCTACAATGAGCAGTTCTTC; CDR3aa: CASSFFSGKSYNEQFF
j_gene: TRBJ1-1; v_gene: TRBV15; d_gene: -; abundance: few; CDR3nt: TGTGCCACCAGCAGAGATTCCCAGGGAGAAGCTTTCTTT; CDR3aa: CATSRDSQGEAFF
j_gene: TRBJ2-3; v_gene: TRBV7-2; d_gene: -; abundance: once; CDR3nt: TGTGCCAGCAGCTTTCGGGGGACGCAGTATTTT; CDR3aa: CASSFRGTQYF
j_gene: TRBJ2-7; v_gene: TRBV19; d_gene: -; abundance: -; CDR3nt: TGTGCCAGTAGTTTCAGGGTTCGACCCTACGAGCAGTACTTC; CDR3aa: CASSFRVRPYEQYF
j_gene: TRBJ2-5; v_gene: TRBV5-1; d_gene: TRBD2; abundance: -; CDR3nt: TGCGCCAGCAGCTTGGTAGGACTAGCGGTTCAAGAGACCCAGTACTTC; CDR3aa: CASSLVGLAVQETQYF
j_gene: TRBJ2-5; v_gene: TRBV18; d_gene: TRBD1; abundance: -; CDR3nt: TGTGCCAGCTCACCCGGACAGGGCGTAGAGACCCAGTACTTC; CDR3aa: CASSPGQGVETQYF
j_gene: TRBJ2-7; v_gene: TRBV7-9; d_gene: -; abundance: -; CDR3nt: TGTGCCAGCAGCCCAGAGAGCACCCCTGAGCAGTACTTC; CDR3aa: CASSPESTPEQYF
j_gene: TRBJ1-5; v_gene: TRBV27; d_gene: -; abundance: -; CDR3nt: TGTGCCAGCAGTTTATCGGGCAGTAATCAGCCCCAGCATTTT; CDR3aa: CASSLSGSNQPQHF
j_gene: TRBJ1-3; v_gene: TRBV9; d_gene: -; abundance: -; CDR3nt: TGTGCCAGCAGCGCCGGTTTTGGCTCTGGAAACACCATATATTTT; CDR3aa: CASSAGFGSGNTIYF
j_gene: TRBJ2-1; v_gene: TRBV7-2; d_gene: -; abundance: -; CDR3nt: TGTGCCAGCAGCTTAGTTCCAATTGGGGAGCAGTTCTTC; CDR3aa: CASSLVPIGEQFF
j_gene: TRBJ1-3; v_gene: TRBV5-4; d_gene: -; abundance: -; CDR3nt: TGTGCCAGCAGCTTGGGTAGCGGGACTGGAAACACCATATATTTT; CDR3aa: CASSLGSGTGNTIYF
j_gene: TRBJ2-1; v_gene: TRBV27; d_gene: -; abundance: -; CDR3nt: TGTGCCAGCAGTTTAACAGGAGGGATGCTCTCCTACAATGAGCAGTTCTTC; CDR3aa: CASSLTGGMLSYNEQFF
j_gene: TRBJ1-1; v_gene: TRBV29-1; d_gene: TRBD1; abundance: -; CDR3nt: TGCAGCGCACTCCAGGGGGCGGGTACTGAAGCTTTCTTT; CDR3aa: CSALQGAGTEAFF
j_gene: TRBJ2-7; v_gene: TRBV30; d_gene: -; abundance: -; CDR3nt: TGTGCCTGGAGTCGGGGGCCCTACGAGCAGTACTTC; CDR3aa: CAWSRGPYEQYF
j_gene: TRBJ1-5; v_gene: TRBV9; d_gene: TRBD1; abundance: -; CDR3nt: TGTGCCAGCAGCTCGGGACAGGGGAATCAGCCCCAGCATTTT; CDR3aa: CASSSGQGNQPQHF
j_gene: TRBJ1-1; v_gene: TRBV28; d_gene: TRBD1; abundance: -; CDR3nt: TGTGCCAGCAGTTCGGTAGGGACAGCTAACACTGAAGCTTTCTTT; CDR3aa: CASSSVGTANTEAFF
j_gene: TRBJ2-7; v_gene: TRBV6-4; d_gene: TRBD2; abundance: -; CDR3nt: TGTGCCAGCAGTGCTAGCGGGGGGAGCGGCGAGCAGTACTTC; CDR3aa: CASSASGGSGEQYF
j_gene: TRBJ1-5; v_gene: TRBV5-6; d_gene: -; abundance: -; CDR3nt: TGTGCCAGCAGTTTTTCCCCCCTTAGCAATCAGCCCCAGCATTTT; CDR3aa: CASSFSPLSNQPQHF
j_gene: TRBJ2-3; v_gene: TRBV9; d_gene: -; abundance: -; CDR3nt: TGTGCCAGCAGCACGGAGAGTGGGGCGGGTACGCAGTATTTT; CDR3aa: CASSTESGAGTQYF
j_gene: TRBJ2-1; v_gene: TRBV7-2; d_gene: -; abundance: -; CDR3nt: TGTGCCAGCAGCTTAGACAATGAGCAGTTCTTC; CDR3aa: CASSLDNEQFF
j_gene: TRBJ1-5; v_gene: TRBV2; d_gene: -; abundance: -; CDR3nt: TGTGCCAGCGCATTTCGACCCCGGAGCAATCAGCCCCAGCATTTT; CDR3aa: CASAFRPRSNQPQHF
j_gene: TRBJ1-1; v_gene: TRBV9; d_gene: -; abundance: -; CDR3nt: TGTGCCAGCAGCGTCTCCCCGGACACTGAAGCTTTCTTT; CDR3aa: CASSVSPDTEAFF
j_gene: TRBJ2-2; v_gene: TRBV7-2; d_gene: -; abundance: -; CDR3nt: TGTGCCAGCAGCTTAGACAGTAGGGCCGGGGAGCTGTTTTTT; CDR3aa: CASSLDSRAGELFF
j_gene: TRBJ2-1; v_gene: TRBV15; d_gene: -; abundance: once; CDR3nt: TGTGCCACCAGCAGAAGGGACTCAATCTACAATGAGCAGTTCTTC; CDR3aa: CATSRRDSIYNEQFF
j_gene: TRBJ1-1; v_gene: TRBV11-2; d_gene: -; abundance: -; CDR3nt: TGTGCCAGCAGCTTTGGGAAAATGAACACTGAAGCTTTCTTT; CDR3aa: CASSFGKMNTEAFF
j_gene: TRBJ2-2; v_gene: TRBV5-1; d_gene: -; abundance: few; CDR3nt: TGCGCCAGCAGCTTGACCGGGTCGGACACCGGGGAGCTGTTTTTT; CDR3aa: CASSLTGSDTGELFF
j_gene: TRBJ1-6; v_gene: TRBV2; d_gene: TRBD1; abundance: -; CDR3nt: TGTGCCAGCAGCGTATGGGACAGCGACAATTCACCCCTCCACTTT; CDR3aa: CASSVWDSDNSPLHF
j_gene: TRBJ1-1; v_gene: TRBV28; d_gene: -; abundance: few; CDR3nt: TGTGCCAGCAGTTCGACAGGACTGCGTGCTTTCTTT; CDR3aa: CASSSTGLRAFF
j_gene: TRBJ2-1; v_gene: TRBV5-8; d_gene: TRBD2; abundance: once; CDR3nt: TGTGCCAGCAGCTTTTGGCTAGCGGGAGGGGGATCCTACAATGAGCAGTTCTTC; CDR3aa: CASSFWLAGGGSYNEQFF
j_gene: TRBJ2-1; v_gene: TRBV6-4; d_gene: TRBD2; abundance: -; CDR3nt: TGTGCCAGCAGTGACTCCCCACTAGCGGGAGAAGGAGAGCAGTTCTTC; CDR3aa: CASSDSPLAGEGEQFF
j_gene: TRBJ1-1; v_gene: TRBV4-2; d_gene: TRBD1; abundance: -; CDR3nt: TGTGCCAGCAGCCCCCTTCGGGGGACAGGGGAAACTGAAGCTTTCTTT; CDR3aa: CASSPLRGTGETEAFF
j_gene: TRBJ2-7; v_gene: TRBV5-4; d_gene: -; abundance: -; CDR3nt: TGTGCCAGCAGCTCCGGGACCTCCTACGAGCAGTACTTC; CDR3aa: CASSSGTSYEQYF
j_gene: TRBJ2-7; v_gene: TRBV27; d_gene: -; abundance: -; CDR3nt: TGTGCCACGTTCAGGGCGGGAGAGCAGTACTTC; CDR3aa: CATFRAGEQYF